This T cell receptor (beta chain) emerged from a study of T cell responses to AZD1222 COVID-19 vaccine. CDR1 is KGHSH, CDR2 LQKENI, per germline. The CDR3 length is 15 residues. The V and J ends lost 0 bases and 6 bases respectively, with 15 bases between them. Generated by immunoSEQ multiplex PCR, the TCRdb table keeps only in-frame clones and is missing some. This sample has about 110,000 clones, with about 89% found just once. Notes on this clone: What it binds is not known.

Study-wide results and limits: The sample set comprised mostly white British donors with more females, and clonal diversity was possibly underestimated.

Sequences were derived from peripheral blood, sampled 28 days after the second AZD1222 dose. V is TRBV18 and J is TRBJ2-7; D uncertain. This TCR was recovered from an adult who received the AZD1222 COVID-19 vaccine. The CDR3 DNA sequence: TGTGCCAGCTCACCACCGTCGGGCTCAGAACGCGAGCAGTACTTC. It encodes CASSPPSGSEREQYF.